A selection of T cell receptor beta chains follows, all from one sample in a study of PD-1 blockade in classical Hodgkin lymphoma. Repertoires were generated with immunoSEQ multiplex PCR, while TCRdb's copy carries only in-frame clones and drops some. The sample contains around 45,000 clones, under 75% of which appear only once. Sequences were derived from peripheral blood mononuclear cells (PBMCs), sampled at baseline. The receptors derive from a human donor with classical Hodgkin lymphoma. CDR3s include the opening cysteine and the closing phenylalanine or tryptophan. Each record gives: J gene, CDR3 length, V gene, clone size, D gene, CDR3 DNA, CDR3 protein. The D gene is left open where the match is weak. Clone size, where shown, is once, few, many, or a class for clones that have expanded.

>TRBJ1-5|14|TRBV30|.|.
TGTGCCTGGAGGCCACAGGGATTCAATCAGCCCCAGCATTTT
CAWRPQGFNQPQHF
>TRBJ2-7|11|TRBV7-2|.|.
TGTGCCAGCAGCCCGAGATACGAGCAGTACTTC
CASSPRYEQYF
>TRBJ1-6|14|TRBV27|.|.
TGTGCCAGCACCAGGTGGGGGGTGAATTCACCCCTCCACTTT
CASTRWGVNSPLHF
>TRBJ1-1|14|TRBV6-4|.|.
TGTGCCAGCAGTGACTCGGGGCGCGACACTGAAGCTTTCTTT
CASSDSGRDTEAFF
>TRBJ1-1|13|TRBV6-5|many|.
TGTGCCAGCTACGTCGCGTGGAATACTGAAGCTTTCTTT
CASYVAWNTEAFF
>TRBJ2-5|15|TRBV9|.|TRBD2
TGTGCCAGCAGCGTAGGACGGGGGGGCTCGGAGACCCAGTACTTC
CASSVGRGGSETQYF
>TRBJ1-5|12|TRBV7-9|once|.
TGTGCCGGGGGGCGGGACAATCAGCCCCAGCATTTT
CAGGRDNQPQHF
>TRBJ2-6|18|TRBV27|.|.
TGTGCCAGCAGTTTATCGATAACGGGGTACTCTGGGGCCAACGTCCTGACTTTC
CASSLSITGYSGANVLTF
>TRBJ2-1|17|TRBV4-3|few|TRBD2
TGCGCCAGCAGCCAAGCCGGACTAGCGGCCTCCTACAATGAGCAGTTCTTC
CASSQAGLAASYNEQFF
>TRBJ1-6|17|TRBV4-3|.|.
TGCGCCAGCAGCCAAGATTCGTTAATCAGGGGAGGGTCACCCCTCCACTTT
CASSQDSLIRGGSPLHF